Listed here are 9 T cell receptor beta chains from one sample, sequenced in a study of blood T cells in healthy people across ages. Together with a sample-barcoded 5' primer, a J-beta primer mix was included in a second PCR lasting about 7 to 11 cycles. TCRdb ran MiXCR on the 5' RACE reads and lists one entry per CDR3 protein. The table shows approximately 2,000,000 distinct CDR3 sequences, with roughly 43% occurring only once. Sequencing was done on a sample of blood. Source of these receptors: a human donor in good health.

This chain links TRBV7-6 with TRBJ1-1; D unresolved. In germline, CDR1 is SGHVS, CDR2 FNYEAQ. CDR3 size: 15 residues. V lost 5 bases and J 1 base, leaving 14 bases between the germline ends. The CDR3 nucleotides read TGTGCCAGCAGCCCCAGGACGGTCTGGAACACTGAAGCTTTCTTT. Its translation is CASSPRTVWNTEAFF.

The CDR3 nucleotides are TGTGCCACTCGGGGGGGGCAGCGATCGAACACTGAAGCTTTCTTT. Translated: CATRGGQRSNTEAFF. The V and J genes are TRBV19 and TRBJ1-1; weak D call: TRBD1 (6 bases). The CDR3 covers 15 residues. V dropped 10 bases and J dropped 1 base, with 19 bases sitting between them. The germline V gene encodes CDR1 LNHDA and CDR2 SQIVND (reference sequence).

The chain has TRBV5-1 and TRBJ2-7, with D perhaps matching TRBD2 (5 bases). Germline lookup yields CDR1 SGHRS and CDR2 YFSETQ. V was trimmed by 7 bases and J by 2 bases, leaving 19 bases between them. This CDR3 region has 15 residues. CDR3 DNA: TGCGCCAGCCGCAGTCGGGGAAACACTCCCTACGAGCAGTACTTC. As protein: CASRSRGNTPYEQYF.

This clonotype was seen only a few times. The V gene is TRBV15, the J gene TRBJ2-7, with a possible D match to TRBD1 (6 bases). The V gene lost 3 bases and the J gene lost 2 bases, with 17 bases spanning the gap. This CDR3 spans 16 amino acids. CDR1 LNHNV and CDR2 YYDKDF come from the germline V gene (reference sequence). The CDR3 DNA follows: TGTGCCACCAGCAGCCGATTCGGACAGCCTACCTACGAGCAGTACTTC. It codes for CATSSRFGQPTYEQYF. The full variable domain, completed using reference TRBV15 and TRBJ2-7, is DAMVIQNPRYQVTQFGKPVTLSCSQTLNHNVMYWYQQKSSQAPKLLFHYYDKDFNNEADTPDNFQSRRPNTSFCFLDIRSPGLGDTAMYLCATSSRFGQPTYEQYFGPGTRLTVT.

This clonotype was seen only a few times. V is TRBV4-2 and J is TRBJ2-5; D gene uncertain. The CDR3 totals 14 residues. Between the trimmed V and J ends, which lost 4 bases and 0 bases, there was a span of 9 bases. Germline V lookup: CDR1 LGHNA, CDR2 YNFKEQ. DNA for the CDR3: TGTGCCAGCAGCCCCGTCGTCGACCAAGAGACCCAGTACTTC. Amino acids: CASSPVVDQETQYF.

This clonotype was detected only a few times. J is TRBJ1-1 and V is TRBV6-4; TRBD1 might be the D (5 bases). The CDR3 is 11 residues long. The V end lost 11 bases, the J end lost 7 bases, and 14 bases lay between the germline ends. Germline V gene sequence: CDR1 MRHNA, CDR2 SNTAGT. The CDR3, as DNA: TGTGCCGGAAGTACAGGACTTGAAGCTTTCTTT. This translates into CAGSTGLEAFF.

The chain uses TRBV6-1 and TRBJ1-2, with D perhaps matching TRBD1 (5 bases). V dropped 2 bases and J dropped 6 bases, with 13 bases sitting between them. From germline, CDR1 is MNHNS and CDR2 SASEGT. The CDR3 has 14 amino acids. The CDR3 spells CASSESGVQNGYTF. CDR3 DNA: TGTGCCAGCAGTGAATCGGGGGTGCAGAATGGCTACACCTTC.

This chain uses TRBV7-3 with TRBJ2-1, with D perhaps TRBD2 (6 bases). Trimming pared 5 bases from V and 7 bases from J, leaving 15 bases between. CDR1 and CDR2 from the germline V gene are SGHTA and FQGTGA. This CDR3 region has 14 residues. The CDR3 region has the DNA TGTGCCAGCAGCCCCCCGGGGGTTAGAAATGAGCAGTTCTTC. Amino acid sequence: CASSPPGVRNEQFF.

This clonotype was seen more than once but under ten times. The CDR3 here is CATSKFGWPGDTGELFF. The CDR3 nucleotides are TGTGCCACCAGCAAGTTTGGTTGGCCAGGGGACACCGGGGAGCTGTTTTTT. This chain links TRBV15 with TRBJ2-2; D is perhaps TRBD1 (6 bases). Deletions cut 4 bases from V and 3 bases from J, with 18 bases between. The CDR3 contains 17 residues. The V gene's germline CDR1 is LNHNV and CDR2 YYDKDF (reference sequence).